This entry lists 28 T cell receptor beta chains sequenced from one sample in a study of CD8 T cells in Susac syndrome. Reverse transcription of roughly 0.5 to 1 ug RNA was carried out with random hexamers. TCRdb called the immunoSEQ multiplex PCR reads again in MiXCR, with one record for every CDR3 protein. The repertoire includes about 150,000 distinct CDR3 sequences, 85% to 95% of them detected once, and approximately 0.17% sits in the top ten. Sequenced material: CD4+ T cells from PBMCs. These receptors were taken from a human donor with Susac syndrome.

V and J are TRBV18 and TRBJ1-5, with D unclear. This CDR3 contains 14 residues. V dropped 2 bases and J dropped 4 bases, with 9 bases sitting between them. Germline CDR1 reads KGHSH; CDR2 reads LQKENI. The CDR3 here is CASSPGNENQPQHF. The CDR3 nucleotides are TGTGCCAGCTCACCAGGGAATGAAAATCAGCCCCAGCATTTT.

The chain uses TRBV19 and TRBJ1-2; 8 bases agree with TRBD1. Looked up from germline, CDR1 is LNHDA and CDR2 is SQIVND (reference sequence). This CDR3 has 14 residues. Trimming at V came to 6 bases and at J to 2 bases, leaving 5 bases not matched to a gene. The CDR3 protein is CASSLRDRNYGYTF. As DNA, the CDR3 is TGTGCCAGTAGCCTCCGGGACAGGAACTATGGCTACACCTTC. Variable domain in full (rest from reference TRBV19 and TRBJ1-2): DGGITQSPKYLFRKEGQNVTLSCEQNLNHDAMYWYRQDPGQGLRLIYYSQIVNDFQKGDIAEGYSVSREKKESFPLTVTSAQKNPTAFYLCASSLRDRNYGYTFGSGTRLTVV.

The rearrangement links TRBV20-1 to TRBJ2-3; D unclear. The V gene's germline CDR1 is DFQATT and CDR2 SNEGSKA (reference sequence). V dropped 3 bases and J dropped 3 bases, with 10 bases sitting between them. This CDR3 spans 13 amino acids. As DNA, the CDR3 is TGCAGTGCTAGGGGATCCTTTACAGATACGCAGTATTTT. It translates to CSARGSFTDTQYF.

V is TRBV15 and J is TRBJ2-7; TRBD1 aligns across 8 bases. CDR3 size: 14 residues. CDR1 is LNHNV and CDR2 is YYDKDF in the germline V gene (reference sequence). The ends lost 5 bases at V and 3 bases at J; junction bases unmatched: 6. As DNA, the CDR3 is TGTGCCACCAGCCCGGGACAGGCCTTCTACGAGCAGTACTTC. The encoded protein is CATSPGQAFYEQYF.

The V and J genes are TRBV20-1 and TRBJ2-5, with D unresolved. The CDR3 loop spans 11 amino acids. Trimming removed 2 bases at V and 1 base at J, with 2 bases between. Germline assignment: CDR1 DFQATT and CDR2 SNEGSKA (reference sequence). The CDR3 loop reads CSARIQETQYF. CDR3 coding DNA: TGCAGTGCTAGAATCCAAGAGACCCAGTACTTC.

This clonotype was found once. The V call is TRBV20-1, the J call TRBJ1-2; tentative D call: TRBD1 (5 bases). The CDR3 runs to 14 residues. Germline CDR1 and CDR2: DFQATT and SNEGSKA (reference sequence). V lost 5 bases and J 0 bases, leaving 13 bases between the germline ends. In DNA form, the CDR3 reads TGCAGTGCTGATGACAGACAAGCTAACTATGGCTACACCTTC. Its protein product is CSADDRQANYGYTF.

This clonotype came up a few times. The chain is built from TRBV25-1 and TRBJ1-6, with TRBD1 matching 7 bases. After removal of 5 bases from V and 7 bases from J, the junction contained 2 bases not matched to a gene. The germline V gene has CDR1 MGHDK and CDR2 SYGVNS. The length of the CDR3 is 13 residues. The CDR3 sequence is CASSPRGNSPLHF. CDR3 nucleotide sequence: TGTGCCAGCAGTCCCAGGGGGAATTCACCCCTCCACTTT.

This rearrangement joins TRBV20-1 to TRBJ2-1; D might be TRBD2 (6 bases). The V end was cut by 4 bases, the J end by 7 bases, with 17 bases between. The V gene's germline CDR1 is DFQATT and CDR2 SNEGSKA (reference sequence). The CDR3 contains 14 residues. The CDR3, as DNA: TGCAGTGCTATCCGCCCGGGGGTCCCGAATGAGCAGTTCTTC. Protein sequence: CSAIRPGVPNEQFF.

The chain is built from TRBV3-1 and TRBJ1-2, with 7 bases identical to TRBD1. The length of the CDR3 is 13 residues. In germline, CDR1 is LGHDT, CDR2 YNNKEL (reference sequence). J gave up 8 bases and V 1 base, and 4 bases lay outside the gene matches. The CDR3 loop reads CASSQVQGDGYTF. Here the CDR3 DNA reads TGTGCCAGCAGCCAAGTCCAGGGGGACGGCTACACCTTC.

The chain combines TRBV7-3 with TRBJ1-2; weak D call: TRBD1 (5 bases). The CDR3 totals 15 residues. Looked up from germline, CDR1 is SGHTA and CDR2 is FQGTGA. V shed 5 bases and J shed 7 bases, with 20 bases lying between them. The CDR3: CASSPGTGEVGGYTF. CDR3 sequence (DNA): TGTGCCAGCAGCCCTGGGACCGGGGAAGTGGGTGGCTACACCTTC.

CDR3 DNA sequence: TGCAGTGCTAGAGATCCTCAGCGGGTCACAGATACGCAGTATTTT. Residues: CSARDPQRVTDTQYF. The chain couples TRBV20-1 to TRBJ2-3; tentatively, D is TRBD2 (6 bases). Germline assignment: CDR1 DFQATT and CDR2 SNEGSKA (reference sequence). The CDR3 covers 15 residues. V lost 0 bases and J lost 2, with 12 bases in between.

The genes are TRBV19 and TRBJ1-5; 7 nucleotides match TRBD1. The V segment lost 3 bases and the J segment 4 bases; nucleotides outside the gene matches: 6. The CDR3 runs to 15 residues. CDR1 is LNHDA and CDR2 is SQIVND in the germline V gene (reference sequence). Here the CDR3 DNA reads TGTGCCAGTAGTATGGAGGGACAGAGAAATCAGCCCCAGCATTTT. As protein: CASSMEGQRNQPQHF.

The rearrangement uses TRBV20-1 and TRBJ2-7; 7 nucleotides align to TRBD1. The CDR3 has 15 residues. V was clipped by 3 bases and J by 3 bases; unmatched bases: 11. Germline loops: CDR1 DFQATT, CDR2 SNEGSKA (reference sequence). The CDR3 DNA sequence: TGCAGTGCTAGTAAAACCGGGACAGTGCACTACGAGCAGTACTTC. Translated: CSASKTGTVHYEQYF.

The J gene is TRBJ1-2, the V gene TRBV7-9; perhaps TRBD1 as D (5 bases). CDR3 length equals 14 residues. Trimming removed 1 base from V and 6 bases from J, with 12 bases in between. Germline lookup yields CDR1 SEHNR and CDR2 FQNEAQ (reference sequence). The CDR3 DNA reads TGTGCCAGCAGCTTAGATTCAGGGATCAATGGCTACACCTTC. Amino acid sequence: CASSLDSGINGYTF. Combining the CDR3 with reference TRBV7-9 and TRBJ1-2 gives the whole variable domain DTGVSQNPRHKITKRGQNVTFRCDPISEHNRLYWYRQTLGQGPEFLTYFQNEAQLEKSRLLSDRFSAERPKGSFSTLEIQRTEQGDSAMYLCASSLDSGINGYTFGSGTRLTVV.

This chain links TRBV5-6 with TRBJ2-1, with D unclear. Germline assignment: CDR1 SGHDT and CDR2 YYEEEE. Deletions cut 0 bases from V and 11 bases from J, with 6 bases between. CDR3 size: 11 residues. CDR3 sequence: CASSLASQQFF. CDR3 bases: TGTGCCAGCAGCTTGGCTTCTCAGCAGTTCTTC. Based on the CDR3 plus reference TRBV5-6 and TRBJ2-1, the full variable domain is DAGVTQSPTHLIKTRGQQVTLRCSPKSGHDTVSWYQQALGQGPQFIFQYYEEEERQRGNFPDRFSGHQFPNYSSELNVNALLLGDSALYLCASSLASQQFFGPGTRLTVL.

CDR3 sequence: CASSPDRDSEAFF. The DNA of the CDR3 is TGTGCCAGCAGCCCCGACAGGGATTCTGAAGCTTTCTTT. V and J are TRBV11-2 and TRBJ1-1; 7 nucleotides match TRBD1. The CDR3 has 13 amino acids. After removal of 5 bases from V and 6 bases from J, the junction contained 6 bases not matched to a gene. CDR1 and CDR2 from the germline V gene are SGHAT and FQNNGV. The full variable domain, with the rest looked up from reference TRBV11-2 and TRBJ1-1, is EAGVAQSPRYKIIEKRQSVAFWCNPISGHATLYWYQQILGQGPKLLIQFQNNGVVDDSQLPKDRFSAERLKGVDSTLKIQPAKLEDSAVYLCASSPDRDSEAFFGQGTRLTVV.

The rearrangement uses TRBV27 and TRBJ1-6, with a tentative D call TRBD1 (5 bases). Deletions cut 7 bases from V and 10 bases from J, with 14 bases between. CDR3 length equals 13 residues. The V gene's germline CDR1 is MNHEY and CDR2 SMNVEV (reference sequence). The CDR3 coding sequence is TGTGCCAGCACCCAAGGGGTGGGCTCACCCCTCCACTTT. Encoded protein: CASTQGVGSPLHF.

J is TRBJ1-2 and V is TRBV5-1; D is uncertain. Germline CDR1 SGHRS, CDR2 YFSETQ. CDR3 length equals 14 residues. The V gene lost 1 base and the J gene lost 3 bases, with 10 bases spanning the gap. CDR3 residues: CASSLSEGYYGYTF. As DNA, the CDR3 is TGCGCCAGCAGCTTGTCCGAGGGCTACTATGGCTACACCTTC.

This chain links TRBV18 with TRBJ1-2; D unclear. Germline V gene sequence: CDR1 KGHSH, CDR2 LQKENI. The CDR3 sequence is 13 residues long. V was cut by 1 base and J by 5 bases, with 8 bases left in between. The CDR3 DNA reads as TGTGCCAGCTCACCACAAAGCATTTATGGCTACACCTTC. This sequence encodes CASSPQSIYGYTF.

The V call is TRBV20-1, the J call TRBJ2-1, with D possibly TRBD1 on 6 matching bases. Germline V gene data show CDR1 as DFQATT and CDR2 as SNEGSKA (reference sequence). Trimming cost V 0 bases and J 4 bases, with 10 bases left between them. The CDR3 loop spans 14 amino acids. The CDR3 coding sequence is TGCAGTGCTAGAGATCAGGGGCGATACAATGAGCAGTTCTTC. Translated, it gives CSARDQGRYNEQFF.

This chain uses TRBV18 with TRBJ1-1, with a possible D match to TRBD1 (5 bases). The CDR3 has 13 amino acids. V was shortened by 4 bases and J by 3 bases, with 9 bases between the two germline ends. Per germline, CDR1 KGHSH and CDR2 LQKENI. The CDR3 DNA reads TGTGCCAGCTCACAGGGGTTTGACACTGAAGCTTTCTTT. Its protein product is CASSQGFDTEAFF.

The chain couples TRBV20-1 to TRBJ1-2; 9 nucleotides line up with TRBD1. CDR3 length: 12 amino acids. Germline lookup yields CDR1 DFQATT and CDR2 SNEGSKA (reference sequence). Trimming cost V 4 bases and J 7 bases; bases outside gene matches: 4. The CDR3 here is CSATDRGVGYTF. CDR3 sequence (DNA): TGCAGTGCTACCGACAGGGGGGTTGGCTACACCTTC.

This clonotype was seen a handful of times. This chain uses TRBV29-1 with TRBJ2-5; a possible D gene is TRBD1 (8 bases). Deletions cut 8 bases from V and 1 base from J, with 14 bases between. Germline CDR1 and CDR2: SQVTM and ANQGSEA. The CDR3 contains 13 residues. In DNA form, the CDR3 reads TGCAGCACAGGGGGGGGTCCCCAAGAGACCCAGTACTTC. This gives the protein CSTGGGPQETQYF.

With regard to this clonotype: At one end, the junction sequence differs from germline, possibly due to a read error. The V call is TRBV5-1, the J call TRBJ2-5; D is unresolved. The germline V gene encodes CDR1 SGHRS and CDR2 YFSETQ. CDR3 length: 13 residues. CDR3 sequence: CANSLVGIETQYF. CDR3 DNA: TGCGCCAACAGCTTGGTAGGGATTGAGACCCAGTACTTC. The full variable domain, completed using reference TRBV5-1 and TRBJ2-5, is KAGVTQTPRYLIKTRGQQVTLSCSPISGHRSVSWYQQTPGQGLQFLFEYFSETQRNKGNFPGRFSGRQFSNSRSEMNVSTLELGDSALYLCANSLVGIETQYFGPGTRLLVL.

The rearrangement links TRBV20-1 to TRBJ2-3, with D tentatively TRBD2 (6 bases). CDR1 is DFQATT and CDR2 is SNEGSKA in the germline V gene (reference sequence). CDR3 size: 14 residues. V lost 4 bases and J 0 bases, leaving 11 bases between the germline ends. The CDR3 bases are TGCAGTGCTACTGCGGGGACTAGCACAGATACGCAGTATTTT. Encoded protein: CSATAGTSTDTQYF.

The V call is TRBV29-1, the J call TRBJ2-7; 10 nucleotides line up with TRBD1. Per germline, CDR1 SQVTM and CDR2 ANQGSEA. The CDR3 covers 14 residues. The V and J ends lost 4 bases and 3 bases, in that order; junction bases with no gene match: 6. CDR3 loop: CSVAVGTGDYEQYF. The CDR3 bases are TGCAGCGTTGCCGTCGGGACAGGGGACTACGAGCAGTACTTC.

V gene TRBV7-9 combines with J gene TRBJ2-7; TRBD1 matches 9 bases. The CDR3 runs 15 residues. The V gene's germline CDR1 is SEHNR and CDR2 FQNEAQ (reference sequence). Trimming at V came to 3 bases and at J to 6 bases, leaving 9 bases not matched to a gene. The DNA of the CDR3 is TGTGCCAGCAGCTTCCCCGGGACAGGGAAAGTCGAGCAGTACTTC. This gives the protein CASSFPGTGKVEQYF.

The gene calls are TRBV7-3 and TRBJ1-1, with D perhaps TRBD1 (6 bases). CDR1 and CDR2 (germline): SGHTA, FQGTGA. This CDR3 has 13 amino acids. With 1 base removed from V and 7 bases from J, the gap between germline ends came to 10 bases. The CDR3 DNA reads as TGTGCCAGCAGCTTAATCGGGGGCGGTGAAGCTTTCTTT. Protein sequence: CASSLIGGGEAFF.